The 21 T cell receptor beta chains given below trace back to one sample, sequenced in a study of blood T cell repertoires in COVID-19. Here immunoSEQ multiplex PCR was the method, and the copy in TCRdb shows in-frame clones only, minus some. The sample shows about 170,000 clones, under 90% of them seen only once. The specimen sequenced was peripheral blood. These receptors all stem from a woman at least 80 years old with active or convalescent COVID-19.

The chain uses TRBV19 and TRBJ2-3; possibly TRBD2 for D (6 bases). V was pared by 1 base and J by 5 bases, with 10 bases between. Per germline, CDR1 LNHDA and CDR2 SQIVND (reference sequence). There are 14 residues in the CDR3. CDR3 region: CASSIAGVGDTQYF. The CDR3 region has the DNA TGTGCCAGTAGTATAGCGGGAGTGGGAGATACGCAGTATTTT.

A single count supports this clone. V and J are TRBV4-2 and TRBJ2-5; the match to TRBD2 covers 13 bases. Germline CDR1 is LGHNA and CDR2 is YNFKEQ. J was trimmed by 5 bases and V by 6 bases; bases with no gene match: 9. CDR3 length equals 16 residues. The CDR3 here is CASSGTSGRAGETQYF. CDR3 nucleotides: TGTGCCAGCAGTGGCACTAGCGGGAGGGCCGGGGAGACCCAGTACTTC.

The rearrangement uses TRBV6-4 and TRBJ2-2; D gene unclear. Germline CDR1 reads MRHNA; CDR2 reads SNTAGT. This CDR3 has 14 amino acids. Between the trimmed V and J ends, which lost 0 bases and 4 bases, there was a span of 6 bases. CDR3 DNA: TGTGCCAGCAGTGACTCGAGGCTCACCGGGGAGCTGTTTTTT. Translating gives CASSDSRLTGELFF.

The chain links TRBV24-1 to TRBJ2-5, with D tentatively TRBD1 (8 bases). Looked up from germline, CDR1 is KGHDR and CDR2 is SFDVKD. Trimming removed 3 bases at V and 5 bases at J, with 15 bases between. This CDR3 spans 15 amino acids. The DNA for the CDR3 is TGTGCCACCAGTGATACGACAGGGGAGGGGGAGACCCAGTACTTC. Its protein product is CATSDTTGEGETQYF.

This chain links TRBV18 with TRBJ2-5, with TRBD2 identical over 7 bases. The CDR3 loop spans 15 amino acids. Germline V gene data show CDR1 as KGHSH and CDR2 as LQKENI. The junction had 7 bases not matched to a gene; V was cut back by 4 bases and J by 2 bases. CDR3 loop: CASSLGLDGQETQYF. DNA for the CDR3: TGTGCCAGCTCACTAGGACTAGATGGGCAAGAGACCCAGTACTTC.

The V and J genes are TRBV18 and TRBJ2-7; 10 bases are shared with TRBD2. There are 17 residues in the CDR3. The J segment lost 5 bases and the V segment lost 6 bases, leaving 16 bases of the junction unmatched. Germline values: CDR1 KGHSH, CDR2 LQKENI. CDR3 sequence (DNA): TGTGCCAGCTCCCGACGGACTAGCGGACGTAAGAGCGACGAGCAGTACTTC. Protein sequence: CASSRRTSGRKSDEQYF.

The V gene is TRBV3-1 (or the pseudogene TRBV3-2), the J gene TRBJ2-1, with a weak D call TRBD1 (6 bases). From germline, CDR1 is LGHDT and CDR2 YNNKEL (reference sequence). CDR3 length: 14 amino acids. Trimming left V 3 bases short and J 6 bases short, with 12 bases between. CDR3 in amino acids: CASSHSDRLNEQFF. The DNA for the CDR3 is TGTGCCAGCAGCCATTCTGACAGGCTCAATGAGCAGTTCTTC.

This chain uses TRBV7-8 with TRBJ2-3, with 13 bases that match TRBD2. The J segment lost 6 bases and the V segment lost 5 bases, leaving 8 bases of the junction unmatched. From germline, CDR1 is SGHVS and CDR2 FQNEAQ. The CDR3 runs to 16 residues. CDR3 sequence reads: CASSPRTSGRTDTQYF. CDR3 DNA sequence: TGTGCCAGCAGCCCCCGGACTAGCGGGAGAACTGATACGCAGTATTTT.

The CDR3 reads CASSTPPGGVSTDTQYF. CDR3 bases: TGTGCCAGCAGTACCCCCCCAGGGGGAGTAAGCACAGATACGCAGTATTTT. This chain uses TRBV6-2 or TRBV6-3 with TRBJ2-3, with 7 positions matching TRBD1. The germline V gene has CDR1 MNHEY and CDR2 SVGEGT. The CDR3 runs 17 residues. J was trimmed by 0 bases and V by 5 bases; bases with no gene match: 11.

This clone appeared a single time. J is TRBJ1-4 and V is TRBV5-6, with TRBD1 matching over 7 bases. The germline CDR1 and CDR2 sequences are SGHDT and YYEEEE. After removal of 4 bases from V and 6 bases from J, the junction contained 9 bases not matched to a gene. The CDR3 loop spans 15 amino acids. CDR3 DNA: TGTGCCAGCAGCACTCGACAGGGTCTGTATGAAAAACTGTTTTTT. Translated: CASSTRQGLYEKLFF.

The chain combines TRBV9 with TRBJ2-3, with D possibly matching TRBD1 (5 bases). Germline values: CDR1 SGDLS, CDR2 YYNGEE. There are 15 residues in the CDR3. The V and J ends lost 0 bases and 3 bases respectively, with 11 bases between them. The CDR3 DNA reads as TGTGCCAGCAGCGTAGAGTGGCAGGGTACAGATACGCAGTATTTT. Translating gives CASSVEWQGTDTQYF.

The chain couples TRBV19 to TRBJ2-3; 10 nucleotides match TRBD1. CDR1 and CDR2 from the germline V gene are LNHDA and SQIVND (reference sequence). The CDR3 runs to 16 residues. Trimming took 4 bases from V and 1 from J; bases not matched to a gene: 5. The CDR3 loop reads CASSKDRGQGTDTQYF. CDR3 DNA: TGTGCCAGTAGTAAAGACAGGGGGCAGGGCACAGATACGCAGTATTTT.

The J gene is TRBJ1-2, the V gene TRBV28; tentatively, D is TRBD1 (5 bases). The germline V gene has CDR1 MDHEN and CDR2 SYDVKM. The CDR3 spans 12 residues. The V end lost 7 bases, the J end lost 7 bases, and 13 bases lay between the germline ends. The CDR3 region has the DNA TGTGCCAGCATCGTTACGGGGGGTGGCTACACCTTC. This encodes CASIVTGGGYTF.

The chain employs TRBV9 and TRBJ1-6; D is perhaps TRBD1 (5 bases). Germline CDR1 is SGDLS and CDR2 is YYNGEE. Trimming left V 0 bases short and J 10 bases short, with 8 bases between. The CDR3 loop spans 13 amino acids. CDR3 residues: CASSVEGNSPLHF. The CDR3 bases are TGTGCCAGCAGCGTAGAGGGGAACTCACCCCTCCACTTT.

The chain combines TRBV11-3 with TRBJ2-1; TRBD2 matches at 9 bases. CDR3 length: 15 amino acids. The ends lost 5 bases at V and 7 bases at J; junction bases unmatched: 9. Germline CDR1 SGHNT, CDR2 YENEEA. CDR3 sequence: CASSGTLAGANEQFF. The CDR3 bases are TGTGCCAGCAGCGGGACCTTAGCGGGAGCAAATGAGCAGTTCTTC.

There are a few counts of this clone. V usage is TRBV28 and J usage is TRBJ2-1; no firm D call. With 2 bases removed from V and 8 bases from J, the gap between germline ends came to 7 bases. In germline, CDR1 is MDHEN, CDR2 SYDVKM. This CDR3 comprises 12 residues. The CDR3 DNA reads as TGTGCCAGCAGTTTAGCACAGCATGAGCAGTTCTTC. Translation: CASSLAQHEQFF.

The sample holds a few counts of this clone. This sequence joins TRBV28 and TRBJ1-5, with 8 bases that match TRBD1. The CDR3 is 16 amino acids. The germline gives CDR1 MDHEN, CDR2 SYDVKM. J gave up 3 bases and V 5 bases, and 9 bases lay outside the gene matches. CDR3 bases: TGTGCCAGCAGTATATACAGGGGGAGAATCAATCAGCCCCAGCATTTT. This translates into CASSIYRGRINQPQHF.

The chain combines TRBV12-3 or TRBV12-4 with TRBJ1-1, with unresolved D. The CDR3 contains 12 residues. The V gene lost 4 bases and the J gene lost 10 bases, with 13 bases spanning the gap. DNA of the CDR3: TGTGCCAGCAGTTACTCCGGGAGTGTAGCTTTCTTT. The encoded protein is CASSYSGSVAFF.

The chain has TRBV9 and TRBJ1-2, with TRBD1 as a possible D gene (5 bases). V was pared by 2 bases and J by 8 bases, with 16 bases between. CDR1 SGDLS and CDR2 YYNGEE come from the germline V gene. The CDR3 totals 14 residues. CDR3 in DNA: TGTGCCAGCAGCGTTAAAGGGGCGTCAAGCGGCTACACCTTC. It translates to CASSVKGASSGYTF.

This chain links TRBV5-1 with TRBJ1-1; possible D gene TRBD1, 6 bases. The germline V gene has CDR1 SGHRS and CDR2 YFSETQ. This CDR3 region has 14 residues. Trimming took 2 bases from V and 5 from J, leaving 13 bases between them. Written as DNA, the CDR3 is TGCGCCAGCAGCTTTCAACAGGGTGGGACTGAAGCTTTCTTT. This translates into CASSFQQGGTEAFF.

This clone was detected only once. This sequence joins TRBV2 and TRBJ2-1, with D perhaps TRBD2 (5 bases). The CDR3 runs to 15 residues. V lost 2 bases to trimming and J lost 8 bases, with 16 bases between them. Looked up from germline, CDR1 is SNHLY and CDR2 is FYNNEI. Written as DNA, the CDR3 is TGTGCCAGCAGTGAAAGGGAGTCCAGAGGGTATGAGCAGTTCTTC. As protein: CASSERESRGYEQFF. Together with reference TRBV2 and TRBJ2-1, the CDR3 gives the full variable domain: EPEVTQTPSHQVTQMGQEVILRCVPISNHLYFYWYRQILGQKVEFLVSFYNNEISEKSEIFDDQFSVERPDGSNFTLKIRSTKLEDSAMYFCASSERESRGYEQFFGPGTRLTVL.